A selection of T cell receptor beta chains follows, all from one sample in a study of T cell clones after liver transplantation. Clones were read by immunoSEQ multiplex PCR, and TCRdb kept only the in-frame ones, dropping some. The data contain about 99,000 clones, about 81% of them singletons. The specimen was CD4+ T cells from blood, collected around 48 months after liver transplant. These receptor sequences come from a human patient who received a liver transplant. Part of the T cells may come from the graft donor. Each CDR3 is given with its conserved first and last residue. Fields, in order: CDR3 length, V gene, D gene, clone size, J gene, CDR3 protein, CDR3 DNA. A D gene is named only where the DNA matches it firmly. Clone sizes are given selectively: once, few, many, or a class where the clone is expanded.

CDR3 length: 17
V gene: TRBV5-1
D gene: NA
clone size: NA
J gene: TRBJ2-3
CDR3 protein: CASSLVGQTSSTDTQYF
CDR3 DNA: TGCGCCAGCAGCTTGGTCGGACAGACCTCTAGCACAGATACGCAGTATTTT

CDR3 length: 15
V gene: TRBV5-1
D gene: NA
clone size: NA
J gene: TRBJ2-3
CDR3 protein: CASSFTLSSTDTQYF
CDR3 DNA: TGCGCCAGCAGCTTTACTTTGTCTAGCACAGATACGCAGTATTTT

CDR3 length: 12
V gene: TRBV5-1
D gene: NA
clone size: NA
J gene: TRBJ2-5
CDR3 protein: CASYFDRETQYF
CDR3 DNA: TGCGCCAGCTATTTTGACAGAGAGACCCAGTACTTC

CDR3 length: 13
V gene: TRBV15
D gene: NA
clone size: NA
J gene: TRBJ2-7
CDR3 protein: CATSRDMSYEQYF
CDR3 DNA: TGTGCCACCAGCAGAGATATGAGCTACGAGCAGTACTTC

CDR3 length: 14
V gene: TRBV6-1
D gene: TRBD1
clone size: NA
J gene: TRBJ1-5
CDR3 protein: CASNPTGGDQPQHF
CDR3 DNA: TGTGCCAGCAATCCCACAGGGGGCGATCAGCCCCAGCATTTT

CDR3 length: 14
V gene: TRBV27
D gene: NA
clone size: once
J gene: TRBJ2-7
CDR3 protein: CASSSSYGLYEQYF
CDR3 DNA: TGTGCCAGCAGTTCGTCCTACGGGCTGTACGAGCAGTACTTC

CDR3 length: 13
V gene: TRBV29-1
D gene: TRBD1
clone size: many
J gene: TRBJ2-3
CDR3 protein: CSAEGQNTDTQYF
CDR3 DNA: TGCAGCGCTGAGGGACAGAACACAGATACGCAGTATTTT

CDR3 length: 15
V gene: TRBV2
D gene: NA
clone size: NA
J gene: TRBJ1-5
CDR3 protein: CASSESGSVYQPQHF
CDR3 DNA: TGTGCCAGCAGTGAATCAGGGTCGGTCTATCAGCCCCAGCATTTT

CDR3 length: 16
V gene: TRBV7-2
D gene: TRBD1
clone size: NA
J gene: TRBJ1-5
CDR3 protein: CASSWTQGEGNQPQHF
CDR3 DNA: TGTGCCAGCAGCTGGACACAGGGGGAGGGCAATCAGCCCCAGCATTTT

CDR3 length: 12
V gene: TRBV19
D gene: NA
clone size: NA
J gene: TRBJ1-1
CDR3 protein: CASSIGRTEAFF
CDR3 DNA: TGTGCCAGTAGTATAGGACGGACTGAAGCTTTCTTT

CDR3 length: 12
V gene: TRBV29-1
D gene: NA
clone size: few
J gene: TRBJ1-1
CDR3 protein: CSVGQANTEAFF
CDR3 DNA: TGCAGCGTTGGTCAGGCTAACACTGAAGCTTTCTTT

CDR3 length: 16
V gene: TRBV27
D gene: NA
clone size: NA
J gene: TRBJ2-7
CDR3 protein: CASSVLAVTPQYEQYF
CDR3 DNA: TGTGCCAGCAGTGTACTAGCAGTGACCCCCCAGTACGAGCAGTACTTC

CDR3 length: 13
V gene: TRBV7-8
D gene: NA
clone size: NA
J gene: TRBJ1-6
CDR3 protein: CASRTIYNSPLHF
CDR3 DNA: TGTGCCAGCAGAACGATATATAATTCACCCCTCCACTTT